The present TCR beta chain was sequenced within a study of cytomegalovirus exposure and HLA in healthy donors. The study's findings and limits: Trimming of TCR beta V- and J-genes showed a link, identified in a later analysis, to a missense DCLRE1C variant. In a later analysis, HLA-associated beta chains showed higher expansion and lower generation probabilities than comparable chains.

Note on this clone: Its antigen is still unknown.

The primer mix had 60 Vbeta and 13 Jbeta primers. Only in-frame clones appear in the TCRdb table, and some are missing; sequencing was by immunoSEQ multiplex PCR. The sample shows some 150,000 clones, roughly 80% of them seen only once. Germline lookup yields CDR1 SGHRS and CDR2 YFSETQ. This CDR3 spans 14 amino acids. With V trimmed by 5 bases and J by 3 bases, 2 bases remained unmatched. The V and J genes are TRBV5-1 and TRBJ2-6, with 7 positions matching TRBD2. The sequence was obtained from a female donor in good health and CMV-seronegative. The sequencing sample was made of PBMCs. The CDR3 loop reads CASRGGDGANVLTF. The CDR3 nucleotides are TGCGCCAGCAGGGGGGGGGATGGGGCCAACGTCCTGACTTTC.